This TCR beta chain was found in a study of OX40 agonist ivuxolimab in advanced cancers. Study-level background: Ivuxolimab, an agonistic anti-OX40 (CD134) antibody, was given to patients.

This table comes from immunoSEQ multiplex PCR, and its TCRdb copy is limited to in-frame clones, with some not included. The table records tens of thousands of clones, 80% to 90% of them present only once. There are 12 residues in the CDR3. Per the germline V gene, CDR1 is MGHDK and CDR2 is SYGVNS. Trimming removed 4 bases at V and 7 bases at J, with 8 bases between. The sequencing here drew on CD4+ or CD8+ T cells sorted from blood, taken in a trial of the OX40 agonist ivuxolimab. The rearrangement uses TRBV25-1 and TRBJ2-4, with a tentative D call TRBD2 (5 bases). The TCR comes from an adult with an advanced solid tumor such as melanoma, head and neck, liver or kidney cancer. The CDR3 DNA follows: TGTGCCAGCAGTGCCCCGGGGAACATTCAGTACTTC. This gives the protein CASSAPGNIQYF.